The 32 T cell receptor beta chains given below trace back to one sample, sequenced in a study of shared clonotypes between healthy human individuals. Terminally differentiated effector memory CD45RA+ cells were excluded by CCR7 positive selection of CD45RO-negative cells. Data came from immunoSEQ multiplex PCR; TCRdb stores just in-frame clones and leaves some out. This sample has approximately 1.9 million clones, with 90% to 95% found just once. The material sequenced was naive CD8+ T cells from PBMCs. These receptors were collected from a young man in good health. Some clones in this sample may be carry-over from other donors' samples.

In regard to this clone: In the same sample, other DNA sequences code for this CDR3. The chain employs TRBV7-9 and TRBJ1-5; 7 bases fit TRBD1. This CDR3 spans 14 amino acids. Losses at the gene ends were 3 bases for V and 3 bases for J; bases not matched to a gene: 2. Per germline, CDR1 SEHNR and CDR2 FQNEAQ (reference sequence). CDR3 amino acids: CASSLTGINQPQHF. The CDR3, as DNA: TGTGCCAGCAGCTTGACAGGGATCAATCAGCCCCAGCATTTT.

The V call is TRBV9, the J call TRBJ2-2, with a weak D call TRBD2 (5 bases). The CDR3 runs 15 residues. The V and J ends lost 4 bases and 1 base respectively, with 11 bases between them. CDR1 SGDLS and CDR2 YYNGEE come from the germline V gene. The CDR3 nucleotides read TGTGCCAGCAGCCACGGACTTGGGAACACCGGGGAGCTGTTTTTT. Residues: CASSHGLGNTGELFF. The full variable domain, rest sourced from reference TRBV9 and TRBJ2-2, is DSGVTQTPKHLITATGQRVTLRCSPRSGDLSVYWYQQSLDQGLQFLIQYYNGEERAKGNILERFSAQQFPDLHSELNLSSLELGDSALYFCASSHGLGNTGELFFGEGSRLTVL.

The gene calls are TRBV5-1 and TRBJ2-5; TRBD2 aligns across 12 bases. Germline CDR1 is SGHRS and CDR2 is YFSETQ. V trimming: 2 bases; J trimming: 4 bases; junction bases outside the gene matches: 12. CDR3 size: 18 residues. The CDR3 bases are TGCGCCAGCAGCTTCGGACTAGCGGGATTGGGATTTGGAGAGACCCAGTACTTC. Its protein product is CASSFGLAGLGFGETQYF.

On this clone itself: One junction end disagrees with the germline gene, perhaps due to a read error. The chain couples TRBV5-6 to TRBJ1-2, with D possibly TRBD1 on 6 matching bases. This CDR3 spans 17 amino acids. Germline V gene data show CDR1 as SGHDT and CDR2 as YYEEEE. The CDR3 region has the DNA TGTGCCAGCACCTTGGGGGCAGGGATAGGAATATCTGGTGGCTACACCTTC. Encoded protein: CASTLGAGIGISGGYTF.

This chain uses TRBV9 with TRBJ2-3; 8 nucleotides align to TRBD2. Germline V lookup: CDR1 SGDLS, CDR2 YYNGEE. V shed 0 bases, J shed 0 bases, and the junction held 9 bases outside the gene matches. The CDR3 is 18 residues long. The CDR3 sequence is CASSVGSGRFRSTDTQYF. DNA for the CDR3: TGTGCCAGCAGCGTAGGAAGCGGGAGATTTAGGAGCACAGATACGCAGTATTTT.

The gene calls are TRBV29-1 and TRBJ1-2, with 8 nucleotides matching TRBD1. The J segment lost 8 bases and the V segment lost 3 bases, leaving 2 bases of the junction unmatched. CDR1 and CDR2 from the germline V gene are SQVTM and ANQGSEA. This CDR3 spans 11 amino acids. The CDR3 here is CSVDRGQGYTF. CDR3 bases: TGCAGCGTTGACAGGGGGCAGGGCTACACCTTC.

In this sample, this clone turned up once. J is TRBJ2-7 and V is TRBV5-5, with 13 bases lining up with TRBD2. Germline CDR1 and CDR2: SGHKS and YYEKEE (reference sequence). The J segment lost 3 bases and the V segment lost 4 bases, leaving 10 bases of the junction unmatched. The CDR3 is 17 residues long. CDR3 sequence reads: CASSAGLAGRGNYEQYF. CDR3 nucleotide sequence: TGTGCCAGCAGCGCGGGACTAGCGGGAAGGGGGAACTACGAGCAGTACTTC.

The chain recombines TRBV6-1 with TRBJ1-5; D remains unclear. V was trimmed by 5 bases and J by 3 bases, leaving 8 bases between them. Germline V gene data show CDR1 as MNHNS and CDR2 as SASEGT. CDR3 length equals 13 residues. Here the CDR3 reads CASSIGPNQPQHF. The CDR3 nucleotides read TGTGCCAGCAGTATAGGGCCCAATCAGCCCCAGCATTTT.

On this clone: The CDR3 end shows no conserved phenylalanine or tryptophan, and so a read error is likely. It is unclear where the CDR3 begins or ends on the DNA, so no DNA is shown, and the CDR3 is as TCRdb lists it. This chain joins TRBV6-1 and TRBJ2-7; the DNA was not used to check the table's D call, TRBD1. The CDR3 comprises 11 residues, both ends counted. The germline CDR1 and CDR2 sequences are MNHNS and SASEGT. CDR3 loop: CASRGGYLIYL.

V gene TRBV5-5 combines with J gene TRBJ2-7, with TRBD1 matching 9 bases. CDR3 length: 14 residues. V gave up 4 bases and J gave up 4 bases; unmatched junction bases: 6. Germline V gene sequence: CDR1 SGHKS, CDR2 YYEKEE (reference sequence). CDR3 coding DNA: TGTGCCAGCAGCGTGACAGGGGGTTGGTACGAGCAGTACTTC. Amino acids: CASSVTGGWYEQYF. The variable domain in full, completed from reference TRBV5-5 and TRBJ2-7, reads DAGVTQSPTHLIKTRGQQVTLRCSPISGHKSVSWYQQVLGQGPQFIFQYYEKEERGRGNFPDRFSARQFPNYSSELNVNALLLGDSALYLCASSVTGGWYEQYFGPGTRLTVT.

This chain joins TRBV7-6 and TRBJ2-3; the D is unclear. The CDR3 contains 14 residues. Per the germline V gene, CDR1 is SGHVS and CDR2 is FNYEAQ. Trimming stripped 2 bases from V and 2 bases from J, with 8 bases between. The DNA for the CDR3 is TGTGCCAGCAGCTTAACTGGGAACACAGATACGCAGTATTTT. Residues: CASSLTGNTDTQYF.

The rearrangement uses TRBV28 and TRBJ1-1, with no clear D. CDR3 length equals 11 residues. Looked up from germline, CDR1 is MDHEN and CDR2 is SYDVKM. Trimming took off 7 bases at V and 0 bases at J, with 3 bases between the two ends. The chain's CDR3 is CASKLNTEAFF. The CDR3 DNA follows: TGTGCCAGCAAACTGAACACTGAAGCTTTCTTT.

The chain links TRBV27 to TRBJ2-7, with D perhaps given as TRBD1 or TRBD2 (5 bases each). Germline loops: CDR1 MNHEY, CDR2 SMNVEV (reference sequence). This CDR3 has 14 amino acids. Trimming removed 5 bases at V and 3 bases at J, with 14 bases between. This chain's CDR3 is CASSASRDHYEQYF. In DNA, the CDR3 is TGTGCCAGCAGTGCATCTCGGGACCACTACGAGCAGTACTTC.

The chain combines TRBV6-1 with TRBJ2-7; D might be TRBD2 (5 bases). The CDR3 is made up of 15 amino acids. V was clipped by 2 bases and J by 3 bases, with 14 bases between them. Germline loops: CDR1 MNHNS, CDR2 SASEGT. Here the CDR3 DNA reads TGTGCCAGCAGTGAATACCAAGGAGGTTTCTACGAGCAGTACTTC. Its protein is CASSEYQGGFYEQYF.

This chain connects TRBV10-3 to TRBJ2-3, with D perhaps TRBD2 (6 bases). The V and J ends lost 5 bases and 0 bases respectively, with 9 bases between them. CDR3 length: 14 amino acids. Germline values: CDR1 ENHRY, CDR2 SYGVKD. CDR3 nucleotides: TGTGCCATCAGTAAGAGCGGGAGCACAGATACGCAGTATTTT. It yields the protein CAISKSGSTDTQYF.

The chain recombines TRBV7-3 with TRBJ2-5, with 8 bases lining up with TRBD2. The CDR3 is 15 amino acids. Germline CDR1 is SGHTA and CDR2 is FQGTGA. V was clipped by 1 base and J by 2 bases; unmatched bases: 3. The CDR3 here is CASSLNAGGQETQYF. The CDR3 DNA follows: TGTGCCAGCAGCTTAAACGCGGGGGGTCAAGAGACCCAGTACTTC.

As regards this clone: One end of the junction is discordant with germline, which a read error may explain. The genes are TRBV5-6 and TRBJ2-2; D is possibly TRBD1 (6 bases). CDR3 size: 14 residues. Germline CDR1 SGHDT, CDR2 YYEEEE. The DNA for the CDR3 is TGTGCCAGCAGCTCAACAGGGAACTCCGGGGAGCTGTTTTTT. It codes for CASSSTGNSGELFF.

V and J are TRBV5-1 and TRBJ2-6; D is unresolved. V lost 4 bases and J lost 3, with 8 bases in between. Germline lookup yields CDR1 SGHRS and CDR2 YFSETQ. The CDR3 spans 14 residues. Here the CDR3 DNA reads TGCGCCAGCAGCCCTGGTTTTGGGGCCAACGTCCTGACTTTC. Its translation is CASSPGFGANVLTF.

The J gene is TRBJ2-1, the V gene TRBV10-3, with a weak D call TRBD2 (6 bases). The CDR3 covers 15 residues. Germline V gene data show CDR1 as ENHRY and CDR2 as SYGVKD. V was cut by 6 bases and J by 1 base, with 13 bases left in between. CDR3 residues: CAISGDSKSYNEQFF. CDR3 in DNA: TGTGCCATCAGCGGGGACTCAAAGTCCTACAATGAGCAGTTCTTC.

V is TRBV5-6 and J is TRBJ1-2, with D possibly being TRBD1 (5 bases). V lost 6 bases, J lost 2 bases, and 11 bases lay in between. Germline CDR1 is SGHDT and CDR2 is YYEEEE. CDR3 length: 13 residues. In DNA, the CDR3 is TGTGCCAGCACAATGGAGGGGAACTATGGCTACACCTTC. Protein: CASTMEGNYGYTF.

The chain recombines TRBV7-2 with TRBJ1-2, with 7 bases that match TRBD1. This CDR3 contains 15 residues. The germline V gene encodes CDR1 SGHTA and CDR2 FQGNSA. V gave up 4 bases and J gave up 4 bases; unmatched junction bases: 9. The CDR3, as DNA: TGTGCCAGCAGCTATACCGGGACAGCTATCTATGGCTACACCTTC. It codes for CASSYTGTAIYGYTF.

The gene calls are TRBV5-1 and TRBJ2-7; 8 bases fit TRBD2. The CDR3 length is 15 residues. Germline V CDR1 and CDR2: SGHRS, YFSETQ. V shed 2 bases, J shed 5 bases, and the junction held 9 bases outside the gene matches. CDR3 in DNA: TGCGCCAGCAGCTTAAGAGCGGGAGTTTCCGACGAGCAGTACTTC. It encodes CASSLRAGVSDEQYF.

V is TRBV7-2 and J is TRBJ1-1; D gene uncertain. This CDR3 is built from 14 residues. The V gene lost 3 bases and the J gene lost 0 bases, with 8 bases spanning the gap. CDR1 is SGHTA and CDR2 is FQGNSA in the germline V gene. The CDR3 is CASSFSVLNTEAFF. CDR3 nucleotide sequence: TGTGCCAGCAGCTTTTCGGTGCTGAACACTGAAGCTTTCTTT.

This chain joins TRBV15 and TRBJ2-7; D possibly uses TRBD1 or TRBD2 (5 bases each). Trimming took off 1 base at V and 0 bases at J, with 10 bases between the two ends. This CDR3 region has 15 residues. CDR1 LNHNV and CDR2 YYDKDF come from the germline V gene (reference sequence). The CDR3 bases are TGTGCCACCAGCAGAGCAGCAGGGAGCTCCTACGAGCAGTACTTC. This encodes CATSRAAGSSYEQYF.

The genes are TRBV7-9 and TRBJ2-5, with D possibly TRBD1 on 6 matching bases. The V gene lost 1 base and the J gene lost 5 bases, with 8 bases spanning the gap. This CDR3 region has 13 residues. Germline CDR1 SEHNR, CDR2 FQNEAQ (reference sequence). The CDR3 DNA reads TGTGCCAGCAGCTTAGGGACAGATGAGACCCAGTACTTC. Translating it yields CASSLGTDETQYF.

V usage is TRBV30 and J usage is TRBJ2-5; 12 bases fit TRBD1. V was pared by 2 bases and J by 5 bases, with 6 bases of the junction left unmatched. The V gene's germline CDR1 is GTSNPN and CDR2 SVGIG (reference sequence). The CDR3 totals 15 residues. The CDR3 DNA reads TGTGCCTGGAGTATGGGACAGGGGGCCGCGGAGACCCAGTACTTC. This encodes CAWSMGQGAAETQYF.

About this clone itself: One end of the junction fails to match germline, which may point to a read error. DNA of the CDR3: TGTGCCGGCAGCGCCGGGAGCCACAATGAGCAGTTCTTC. Amino acid sequence: CAGSAGSHNEQFF. The genes are TRBV9 and TRBJ2-1, with D possibly TRBD2 on 6 matching bases. The CDR3 is made up of 13 amino acids. Germline V CDR1 and CDR2: SGDLS, YYNGEE.

V and J are TRBV20-1 and TRBJ1-1, with D uncertain. Germline-derived CDR1 and CDR2 are DFQATT and SNEGSKA (reference sequence). The CDR3 extends over 11 amino acids. V lost 7 bases to trimming and J lost 10 bases, with 16 bases between them. CDR3: CSVNTALRAFF. CDR3 bases: TGCAGTGTTAACACAGCCCTTCGAGCTTTCTTT.

V gene TRBV5-1 combines with J gene TRBJ2-1; 8 nucleotides agree with TRBD2. The CDR3 contains 15 residues. V trimming: 4 bases; J trimming: 7 bases; junction bases outside the gene matches: 10. The germline gives CDR1 SGHRS, CDR2 YFSETQ. This chain's CDR3 is CASSLKREIQNEQFF. CDR3 DNA sequence: TGCGCCAGCAGCCTGAAGCGGGAGATTCAGAATGAGCAGTTCTTC.

CDR3 DNA sequence: TGTGCCAGCAGCCCGCCGGGACTTTATGGCTACACCTTC. Translating it yields CASSPPGLYGYTF. V is TRBV5-6 and J is TRBJ1-2; D might be TRBD1 (5 bases). The CDR3 extends over 13 amino acids. Trimming pared 4 bases from V and 5 bases from J, leaving 12 bases between. From germline, CDR1 is SGHDT and CDR2 YYEEEE.

The rearrangement links TRBV16 to TRBJ2-3; 7 bases fit TRBD1. CDR3 length equals 16 residues. Germline CDR1 and CDR2: KGHSY and FQNENV. J lost 4 bases, V lost 0 bases, and 7 bases had no gene match. The CDR3: CASSQSGRGLSDTQYF. The CDR3 DNA sequence: TGTGCCAGCAGCCAATCCGGCAGGGGGTTATCAGATACGCAGTATTTT.

The chain has TRBV10-2 and TRBJ1-4; D possibly corresponds to TRBD1 (5 bases). The CDR3 has 15 amino acids. In germline, CDR1 is WSHSY, CDR2 SAAADI. V lost 6 bases to trimming and J lost 4 bases, with 15 bases between them. CDR3 bases: TGCGCCAGCAGCGCAGGGAGGCAGGGTAATGAAAAACTGTTTTTT. This encodes CASSAGRQGNEKLFF.